The next 8 T cell receptor beta chains were all read from a single sample in a study of shared clonotypes between healthy human individuals. Libraries were prepared by immunoSEQ multiplex PCR; TCRdb keeps only in-frame clonotypes and omits some of them. Here the sample spans 1,100,000 or so clones, around 78% being singletons. Source material: memory CD4+ T cells from PBMCs. Described subset: CD45RA-negative fraction. The source is a man aged 18 to 30 in good health. Some clones in this sample may be carry-over from other donors' samples.

This clone has a single count. The chain's CDR3 is CASSLGQGNVIEQYF. The CDR3 DNA is TGCGCCAGCAGCTTGGGACAGGGGAACGTAATCGAGCAGTACTTC. This chain links TRBV5-1 with TRBJ2-7; 8 nucleotides agree with TRBD1. The trim removed 0 bases at V and 6 bases at J, leaving 8 bases unmatched. CDR1 is SGHRS, CDR2 YFSETQ, per germline. The CDR3 contains 15 residues.

The chain links TRBV27 to TRBJ2-7; TRBD1 is a possible D gene (6 bases). Germline V gene data show CDR1 as MNHEY and CDR2 as SMNVEV (reference sequence). Trimming left V 5 bases short and J 5 bases short, with 13 bases between. The CDR3 runs 13 residues. The CDR3 DNA reads as TGTGCCAGCAGTATCCTACAGGGCCACGAGCAGTACTTC. This encodes CASSILQGHEQYF.

J is TRBJ2-3 and V is TRBV6-4; D gene unclear. The CDR3 is 13 amino acids. Germline loops: CDR1 MRHNA, CDR2 SNTAGT. V gave up 1 base and J gave up 4 bases, with 6 bases separating them. CDR3 in amino acids: CASSDLGSDTQYF. CDR3 DNA sequence: TGTGCCAGCAGTGACTTAGGGTCAGATACGCAGTATTTT.

This clone has only a few counts. The V gene is TRBV7-2, the J gene TRBJ2-5; unclear D gene. Trimming stripped 5 bases from V and 5 bases from J, with 12 bases between. The CDR3 runs 13 residues. CDR1 is SGHTA, CDR2 FQGNSA, per germline. CDR3: CASSRRTRETQYF. The CDR3 DNA reads as TGTGCCAGCAGCCGACGGACCCGGGAGACCCAGTACTTC.

The chain employs TRBV5-1 and TRBJ2-3; D not resolved. V was shortened by 1 base and J by 4 bases, with 7 bases between the two germline ends. The V gene's germline CDR1 is SGHRS and CDR2 YFSETQ. The CDR3 runs to 13 residues. The CDR3 spells CASSLSVPDTQYF. CDR3 sequence (DNA): TGCGCCAGCAGCTTGTCCGTCCCAGATACGCAGTATTTT.

The V call is TRBV10-3, the J call TRBJ2-7, with 10 nucleotides matching TRBD1. The V gene end was trimmed by 2 bases and the J gene end by 9 bases; junction bases not matched to a gene: 10. The CDR3 is 15 amino acids. Germline V CDR1 and CDR2: ENHRY, SYGVKD. The CDR3 DNA reads TGTGCCATCAGTGAGCCGGGACAGGGGCTAACGGGGCAGTACTTC. As protein: CAISEPGQGLTGQYF.

This clone was seen just once. The CDR3 reads CASSLWPARGGYTF. CDR3 nucleotides: TGTGCCAGCAGTTTATGGCCCGCCAGGGGTGGCTACACCTTC. V gene TRBV28 combines with J gene TRBJ1-2; possibly TRBD1 for D (6 bases). Germline assignment: CDR1 MDHEN and CDR2 SYDVKM. The CDR3 totals 14 residues. Trimming shortened V by 0 bases and J by 7 bases, and 12 bases separated the two germline ends.

The chain carries TRBV2 and TRBJ2-7; D remains unclear. Trimming shortened V by 6 bases and J by 2 bases, and 5 bases separated the two germline ends. There are 11 residues in the CDR3. In germline, CDR1 is SNHLY, CDR2 FYNNEI. CDR3 amino acids: CASSTTYEQYF. CDR3 nucleotides: TGTGCCAGCAGCACCACCTACGAGCAGTACTTC. The complete variable domain, with remaining parts taken from reference TRBV2 and TRBJ2-7, reads EPEVTQTPSHQVTQMGQEVILRCVPISNHLYFYWYRQILGQKVEFLVSFYNNEISEKSEIFDDQFSVERPDGSNFTLKIRSTKLEDSAMYFCASSTTYEQYFGPGTRLTVT.